Below, 6 T cell receptor beta chains from the same sample are listed, as sequenced in a study of cytomegalovirus exposure and HLA in healthy donors. Method: immunoSEQ multiplex PCR; TCRdb's copy keeps in-frame clones and lacks some. The profile covers around 150,000 clones, with about 88% appearing a single time and about 2.2% taken by the ten largest. Sequenced input: PBMCs. These receptors originate from a woman aged 18-29 years in good health and CMV-seronegative.

The rearrangement links TRBV6-6 to TRBJ2-3; D possibly corresponds to TRBD1 (6 bases). CDR1 and CDR2 (germline): MNHNY, SVGAGI (reference sequence). Deletions cut 2 bases from V and 11 bases from J, with 8 bases between. The CDR3 covers 11 residues. CDR3 loop: CASSYKGGQYF. CDR3 DNA sequence: TGTGCCAGCAGTTACAAAGGGGGGCAGTATTTT.

This sequence joins TRBV18 and TRBJ2-7, with TRBD2 matching over 7 bases. With V trimmed by 0 bases and J by 2 bases, 10 bases remained unmatched. CDR3 size: 17 residues. Germline loops: CDR1 KGHSH, CDR2 LQKENI. The CDR3 region has the DNA TGTGCCAGCTCACCACCCGGTGGGGGGAGGGGCCCCTACGAGCAGTACTTC. It encodes CASSPPGGGRGPYEQYF.

This clone was detected a few times. V and J are TRBV15 and TRBJ2-2; 10 nucleotides match TRBD1. The CDR3 covers 15 residues. The germline CDR1 and CDR2 sequences are LNHNV and YYDKDF (reference sequence). V shed 9 bases, J shed 4 bases, and the junction held 8 bases outside the gene matches. This chain's CDR3 is CATTTGGGFTGELFF. For the CDR3, the DNA is TGTGCCACTACGACAGGGGGCGGCTTCACCGGGGAGCTGTTTTTT.

The chain couples TRBV5-1 to TRBJ2-7; 7 bases agree with TRBD2. The germline V gene encodes CDR1 SGHRS and CDR2 YFSETQ. There are 12 residues in the CDR3. The J segment lost 6 bases and the V segment lost 7 bases, leaving 7 bases of the junction unmatched. The CDR3 bases are TGCGCCAGCCGACCCGGGGAGGGCGAGCAGTACTTC. This translates into CASRPGEGEQYF.

This rearrangement joins TRBV15 to TRBJ2-7; 8 positions match TRBD2. The CDR3 sequence is 15 residues long. The V segment lost 8 bases and the J segment 6 bases; nucleotides outside the gene matches: 15. Germline V lookup: CDR1 LNHNV, CDR2 YYDKDF (reference sequence). The DNA of the CDR3 is TGTGCCACCGGGCGGGAGGCCGCCAGTCTAACCGAGCAGTACTTC. It codes for CATGREAASLTEQYF.

The table lists this clone with a count of one. The gene calls are TRBV6-1 and TRBJ1-1; maybe TRBD1 (5 bases). The germline V gene encodes CDR1 MNHNS and CDR2 SASEGT. The CDR3 is 15 residues long. Trimming cost V 6 bases and J 3 bases, with 17 bases left between them. The CDR3 coding sequence is TGTGCCAGCAGACCGTGGGGGAGGCGTGACACTGAAGCTTTCTTT. Protein: CASRPWGRRDTEAFF.